The T cell receptor (beta chain) described here comes from a study of cytomegalovirus exposure and HLA in healthy donors. General study points: Specificity of a few CMV-associated chains for CMV antigens was verified in vitro. The authors later found HLA-associated TCR beta chains more clonally expanded than equally common others.

The study ran its PCR with 60 Vbeta and 13 Jbeta primers. Data came from immunoSEQ multiplex PCR; TCRdb stores just in-frame clones and leaves some out. The table includes 140,000 or so clones, approximately 65% detected once. Germline loops: CDR1 MNHNS, CDR2 SASEGT. V gave up 6 bases and J gave up 7 bases; unmatched junction bases: 11. The length of the CDR3 is 14 residues. With respect to this clone: Its antigen is currently unknown.

This sequence was found in a woman aged 55-69 years in good health and CMV-seronegative. Input material: PBMCs. The rearrangement links TRBV6-1 to TRBJ1-1; TRBD1 matches 7 bases. The CDR3 DNA reads TGTGCCAGCAGAGATCCGAACCCAGGGGGTGAAGCTTTCTTT. Translating gives CASRDPNPGGEAFF.